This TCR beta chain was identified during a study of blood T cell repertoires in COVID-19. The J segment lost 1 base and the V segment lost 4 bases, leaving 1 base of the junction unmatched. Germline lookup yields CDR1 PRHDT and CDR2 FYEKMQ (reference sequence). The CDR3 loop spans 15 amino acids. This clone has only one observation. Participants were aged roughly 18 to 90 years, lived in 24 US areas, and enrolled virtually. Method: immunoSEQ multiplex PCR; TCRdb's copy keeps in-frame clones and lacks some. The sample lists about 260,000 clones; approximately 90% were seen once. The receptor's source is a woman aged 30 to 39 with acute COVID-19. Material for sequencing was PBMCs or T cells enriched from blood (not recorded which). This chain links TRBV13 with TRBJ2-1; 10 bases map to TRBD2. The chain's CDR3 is CASSSSGGSYNEQFF. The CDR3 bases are TGTGCCAGCAGCTCTAGCGGGGGATCCTACAATGAGCAGTTCTTC.